These T cell receptor beta chains were read from a single sample in a study of T cells in Graves' hyperthyroidism and ophthalmopathy. TCRdb re-called the multiplex PCR reads through MiXCR, storing one row per CDR3 protein. Of 690,000 or so distinct CDR3 sequences detected, roughly 20% appear once; the ten largest clones hold 16%. The specimen sequenced was blood. The receptor source for this set is a woman in her fifties or sixties with Graves' hyperthyroidism that later progressed to Graves' ophthalmopathy. The CDR3 runs from the conserved cysteine through the conserved F or W. Each record gives: clone size, J gene, V gene, D gene, CDR3 protein, CDR3 DNA. D genes are given only for firm matches. Clone size is stated in some rows and not others, as once, few, many or a class when expanded.

size: NA; J: TRBJ1-5; V: TRBV12-3/TRBV12-4; D: NA; CDR3: CASSLGWTFDQPQHF; DNA: TGTGCCAGCAGTTTAGGTTGGACGTTCGATCAGCCCCAGCATTTT
size: few; J: TRBJ2-1; V: TRBV6-1; D: NA; CDR3: CASSERGGSYNEQFF; DNA: TGTGCCAGCAGTGAACGAGGGGGCTCCTACAATGAGCAGTTCTTC
size: many; J: TRBJ2-5; V: TRBV7-9; D: TRBD1; CDR3: CASRPSRDRGQETQYF; DNA: TGTGCCAGCAGACCAAGCCGGGACAGGGGGCAAGAGACCCAGTACTTC
size: many; J: TRBJ2-7; V: TRBV5-1; D: NA; CDR3: CASSSVGQPYEQYF; DNA: TGCGCCAGCAGCTCTGTGGGACAACCCTACGAGCAGTACTTC
size: few; J: TRBJ1-2; V: TRBV29-1; D: NA; CDR3: CSVEEVQGLNGYTF; DNA: TGCAGCGTTGAAGAGGTCCAGGGGTTAAATGGCTACACCTTC
size: few; J: TRBJ1-5; V: TRBV6-1; D: NA; CDR3: CASSGGTDYSNQPQHF; DNA: TGTGCCAGCAGTGGGGGAACAGATTATAGCAATCAGCCCCAGCATTTT
size: NA; J: TRBJ1-1; V: TRBV2; D: NA; CDR3: CASRYPGRENTEAFF; DNA: TGTGCCAGCAGATACCCGGGACGAGAGAACACTGAAGCTTTCTTT
size: NA; J: TRBJ1-1; V: TRBV6-1; D: NA; CDR3: CASSVAGMGLRAFF; DNA: TGTGCCAGCAGTGTCGCAGGGATGGGACTCCGGGCTTTCTTT
size: few; J: TRBJ2-7; V: TRBV10-1; D: NA; CDR3: CASSVVGPGGCCEQYF; DNA: TGCGCCAGCAGTGTGGTAGGCCCCGGAGGTTGTTGCGAGCAGTACTTC
size: NA; J: TRBJ2-4; V: TRBV18; D: NA; CDR3: CASSLQIPGKNIQYF; DNA: TGTGCCAGCTCACTCCAGATACCTGGCAAAAACATTCAGTACTTC
size: few; J: TRBJ2-1; V: TRBV20-1; D: TRBD2; CDR3: CSARDRRGVFNEQFF; DNA: TGCAGTGCTAGAGATAGGCGGGGGGTCTTCAATGAGCAGTTCTTC
size: NA; J: TRBJ2-1; V: TRBV6-1; D: TRBD2; CDR3: CASSEAIAGGYNEQFF; DNA: TGTGCCAGCAGTGAAGCCATAGCGGGGGGCTACAATGAGCAGTTCTTC
size: many; J: TRBJ2-1; V: TRBV6-1; D: TRBD1; CDR3: CASSFTGAAGEQFF; DNA: TGTGCCAGCAGTTTTACAGGGGCCGCAGGGGAGCAGTTCTTC
size: NA; J: TRBJ1-5; V: TRBV4-1; D: TRBD1; CDR3: CASSQPGQGNQPQHF; DNA: TGTGCCAGCAGCCAACCGGGACAGGGCAATCAGCCCCAGCATTTT
size: NA; J: TRBJ1-2; V: TRBV5-8; D: NA; CDR3: CASSAHRTTSTDYGYTF; DNA: TGTGCCAGCAGTGCCCATAGGACAACTTCGACGGACTATGGCTACACCTTC
size: NA; J: TRBJ2-6; V: TRBV18; D: NA; CDR3: CASSGEGANVLTF; DNA: TGTGCCAGCTCAGGGGAGGGGGCCAACGTCCTGACTTTC
size: NA; J: TRBJ2-2; V: TRBV2; D: TRBD1; CDR3: CASRLDRGHHTGELFF; DNA: TGTGCCAGCAGACTTGACAGGGGGCACCACACCGGGGAGCTGTTTTTT
size: NA; J: TRBJ1-1; V: TRBV29-1; D: NA; CDR3: CSVDEGLRTEAFF; DNA: TGCAGCGTTGATGAAGGACTTAGGACTGAAGCTTTCTTT
size: NA; J: TRBJ1-3; V: TRBV7-9; D: TRBD1; CDR3: CASSLLDRLSGNTIYF; DNA: TGTGCCAGCAGCTTATTGGACAGGCTCTCTGGAAACACCATATATTTT
size: few; J: TRBJ2-2; V: TRBV9; D: TRBD2; CDR3: CASSVGGEGGELFF; DNA: TGTGCCAGCAGCGTAGGAGGGGAGGGCGGGGAGCTGTTTTTT
size: many; J: TRBJ1-1; V: TRBV4-1; D: TRBD1; CDR3: CASSLRGQPNTEAFF; DNA: TGCGCCAGCAGCCTTAGGGGACAGCCGAACACTGAAGCTTTCTTT
size: few; J: TRBJ2-7; V: TRBV27; D: TRBD1; CDR3: CASNDNRGSYEQYF; DNA: TGTGCCAGCAACGATAACAGGGGATCCTACGAGCAGTACTTC
size: NA; J: TRBJ2-2; V: TRBV12-3/TRBV12-4; D: NA; CDR3: CASNIRDTGELFF; DNA: TGTGCCAGCAACATCAGGGACACCGGGGAGCTGTTTTTT
size: many; J: TRBJ2-2; V: TRBV7-9; D: NA; CDR3: CASSLMWAENTGELFF; DNA: TGTGCCAGCAGCTTAATGTGGGCAGAGAACACCGGGGAGCTGTTTTTT
size: few; J: TRBJ2-5; V: TRBV12-3/TRBV12-4; D: TRBD2; CDR3: CASSFSRAGQETQYF; DNA: TGTGCCAGCAGTTTTTCAAGAGCGGGGCAAGAGACCCAGTACTTC
size: many; J: TRBJ2-1; V: TRBV15; D: TRBD2; CDR3: CATSRELAGPNEQFF; DNA: TGTGCCACCAGCAGAGAACTAGCGGGGCCCAATGAGCAGTTCTTC
size: many; J: TRBJ2-1; V: TRBV5-1; D: NA; CDR3: CASSPDSSNEQFF; DNA: TGCGCCAGCAGCCCGGACTCGTCGAATGAGCAGTTCTTC
size: few; J: TRBJ1-2; V: TRBV29-1; D: TRBD1; CDR3: CSVVTTGSGYTF; DNA: TGCAGCGTGGTAACGACAGGGAGTGGCTACACCTTC
size: NA; J: TRBJ2-7; V: TRBV27; D: TRBD1; CDR3: CASSSGTANPILGEQYF; DNA: TGTGCCAGCAGTTCCGGGACAGCGAACCCGATTTTGGGAGAGCAGTACTTC
size: many; J: TRBJ1-1; V: TRBV7-3; D: NA; CDR3: CASSLIGFDTEAFF; DNA: TGTGCCAGCAGCTTGATAGGGTTTGACACTGAAGCTTTCTTT
size: few; J: TRBJ2-2; V: TRBV7-3; D: NA; CDR3: CASSLGDFTGELFF; DNA: TGTGCCAGCAGCTTAGGGGACTTTACCGGGGAGCTGTTTTTT
size: NA; J: TRBJ2-7; V: TRBV4-1; D: NA; CDR3: CASSQDYMEGEQYF; DNA: TGCGCCAGCAGCCAAGATTATATGGAAGGCGAGCAGTACTTC
size: many; J: TRBJ2-1; V: TRBV18; D: TRBD1; CDR3: CASSPGAGTGNNEQFF; DNA: TGTGCCAGCTCACCGGGGGCCGGGACAGGGAACAATGAGCAGTTCTTC
size: NA; J: TRBJ1-2; V: TRBV3-1; D: TRBD1; CDR3: CASSQDPGQLAF; DNA: TGTGCCAGCAGCCAAGATCCGGGACAGTTGGCCTTC
size: NA; J: TRBJ1-2; V: TRBV14; D: NA; CDR3: CASSQDWRQPSYGYTF; DNA: TGTGCCAGCAGCCAAGATTGGAGACAGCCCAGCTATGGCTACACCTTC
size: few; J: TRBJ1-5; V: TRBV7-9; D: NA; CDR3: CASSLANGNQPQHF; DNA: TGTGCCAGCAGCTTAGCTAATGGCAATCAGCCCCAGCATTTT